Following are 2 T cell receptor beta chains from one sample sequenced in a study of cytomegalovirus exposure and HLA in healthy donors. PCR involved 60 Vbeta and 13 Jbeta primers. Libraries were prepared by immunoSEQ multiplex PCR; TCRdb keeps only in-frame clonotypes and omits some of them. The sample lists some 200,000 clones; around three quarters were seen once. The sample comprised PBMCs. Receptor source: a boy under 18 in good health and CMV-seronegative.

This clone has just one count. The chain couples TRBV29-1 to TRBJ1-1; 8 bases are a match to TRBD1. The CDR3 is made up of 14 amino acids. Germline values: CDR1 SQVTM, CDR2 ANQGSEA. J was trimmed by 1 base and V by 7 bases; bases with no gene match: 8. The CDR3 bases are TGCAGCGCCAGGGGGCTTTCAGGGAACACTGAAGCTTTCTTT. Encoded protein: CSARGLSGNTEAFF.

The chain uses TRBV29-1 and TRBJ2-7; tentative D call: TRBD1 (5 bases). Germline CDR1 is SQVTM and CDR2 is ANQGSEA. The CDR3 contains 13 residues. Trimming cost V 5 bases and J 5 bases, with 16 bases left between them. CDR3 loop: CSVTGPSGNEQYF. For the CDR3, the DNA is TGCAGCGTTACAGGACCTTCTGGGAACGAGCAGTACTTC.